This T cell receptor (beta chain) was found in a study of shared clonotypes between healthy human individuals. General study results and limits: Sampling covered blood only; tissue repertoires likely differ.

Only one count was recorded for this clone. As yet, its antigen is unknown. Genomic DNA from each subset was divided evenly over several immunoSEQ plates. Produced via immunoSEQ multiplex PCR; TCRdb's table is partial and in-frame only. The sample gives 1,400,000 or so clones, about 98.5% of which show up once; approximately 0.4% is in the top ten. Looked up from germline, CDR1 is SEHNR and CDR2 is FQNEAQ (reference sequence). CDR3 length: 14 amino acids. V was cut by 4 bases and J by 3 bases, with 12 bases left in between. The chain uses TRBV7-9 and TRBJ1-1; D is ambiguous. The sequence was obtained from a man aged 25 to 40 in good health. The sequencing input was naive CD4+ T cells sorted from blood. Subset meaning: CD45RA+ positively selected. As DNA, the CDR3 is TGTGCCAGCAGCTCGCCGGGCACATACACTGAAGCTTTCTTT. Its protein product is CASSSPGTYTEAFF.